This TCR beta chain is from a study of human thymus T cells. Regarding the study as a whole: Related research examined unrelated individuals and reported that their thymic repertoires overlapped highly. Blood and thymic repertoires both appeared biased in V and J gene usage.

A remark on this clone: Its target is not known.

Surgeons resected thymus tissue during corrective heart surgery. Healthy Finnish infants undergoing corrective surgery for congenital heart defects were used as donors. Per germline, CDR1 LNHDA and CDR2 SQIVND (reference sequence). There are 17 residues in the CDR3. The J segment lost 4 bases and the V segment lost 6 bases, leaving 16 bases of the junction unmatched. Assay used: immunoSEQ multiplex PCR; TCRdb lists only in-frame clones, some missing. The data contain roughly 120,000 clones, about 95% of them seen just once; the ten biggest clones take up around 0.022%. The receptor comes from a boy under two years old with a congenital heart defect but otherwise immunologically healthy. The sample was thymus tissue. The J gene is TRBJ1-2, the V gene TRBV19, with 8 bases that match TRBD1. CDR3 coding DNA: TGTGCCAGTAGCCTGCCCGTCGACAGGGGTCGGACCTATGGCTACACCTTC. Translated: CASSLPVDRGRTYGYTF.